This paragraph reports one TCR beta chain. The antigen is undetermined. Clones were sequenced by immunoSEQ multiplex PCR, and TCRdb holds only the in-frame ones, with some missing. This sample carries roughly 21,000 clones, around four fifths of them seen once, and the ten largest clones take 9.7%. Germline V gives CDR1 SGHRS, CDR2 YFSETQ. The CDR3 totals 15 residues. Trimming stripped 3 bases from V and 5 bases from J, with 17 bases between. These data are taken from a study of CD4+ T cells in melanoma. Study-level findings and limits: CD8+ T cell, macrophage and B cell function reportedly correlated with neoantigen-specific CD4+ T cells. Neoantigen-specific CD4+ T cells in melanoma reportedly had diverse differentiation states.

This TCR derives from a human donor with melanoma. The V call is TRBV5-1, the J call TRBJ1-1, with a possible D match to TRBD1 (6 bases). In DNA, the CDR3 is TGCGCCAGCAGCTACCAGGGGCAAAGGCGAACTGAAGCTTTCTTT. Residues: CASSYQGQRRTEAFF.